This T cell receptor (beta chain) was recovered during a study of cytomegalovirus exposure and HLA in healthy donors. Study-wide background: A prior analysis found 95 million to 140 million unique TCR beta sequences from around 190 million T cells.

Trimming removed 4 bases from V and 5 bases from J, with 12 bases in between. The CDR3 runs 13 residues. Germline CDR1 reads SGHRS; CDR2 reads YFSETQ. This PCR relied on a set of 60 Vbeta primers and 13 Jbeta primers. Sequencing was performed with immunoSEQ multiplex PCR; in TCRdb, only in-frame clones are kept and a portion is missing. The repertoire holds nearly 200,000 clones, with 75% to 80% as singletons. The sequence derives from a woman younger than 45 in good health and CMV-seropositive. The genes are TRBV5-1 and TRBJ1-2, with a tentative D call TRBD1 (5 bases). The sequenced material came from PBMCs. The CDR3 sequence is CASSLQGGYGYTF. In nucleotides, the CDR3 is TGCGCCAGCAGCCTTCAGGGAGGGTATGGCTACACCTTC.